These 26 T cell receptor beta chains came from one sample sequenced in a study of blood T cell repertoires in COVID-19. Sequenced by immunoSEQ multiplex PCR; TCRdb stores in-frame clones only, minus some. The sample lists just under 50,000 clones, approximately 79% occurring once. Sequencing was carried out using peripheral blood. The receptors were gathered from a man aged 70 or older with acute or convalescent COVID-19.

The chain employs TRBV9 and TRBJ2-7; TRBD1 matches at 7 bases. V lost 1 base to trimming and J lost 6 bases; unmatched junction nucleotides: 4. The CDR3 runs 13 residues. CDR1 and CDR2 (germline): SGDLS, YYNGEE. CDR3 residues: CASSVRQGGEQYF. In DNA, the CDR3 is TGTGCCAGCAGCGTAAGACAGGGCGGCGAGCAGTACTTC.

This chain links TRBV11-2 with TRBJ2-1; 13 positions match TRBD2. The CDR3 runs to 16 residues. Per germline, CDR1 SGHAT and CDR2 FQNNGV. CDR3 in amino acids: CATEGRTSGGFDEQFF. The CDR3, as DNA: TGTGCAACCGAGGGGCGGACTAGCGGGGGTTTCGATGAGCAGTTCTTC. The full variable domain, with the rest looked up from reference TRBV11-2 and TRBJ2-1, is EAGVAQSPRYKIIEKRQSVAFWCNPISGHATLYWYQQILGQGPKLLIQFQNNGVVDDSQLPKDRFSAERLKGVDSTLKIQPAKLEDSAVYLCATEGRTSGGFDEQFFGPGTRLTVL.

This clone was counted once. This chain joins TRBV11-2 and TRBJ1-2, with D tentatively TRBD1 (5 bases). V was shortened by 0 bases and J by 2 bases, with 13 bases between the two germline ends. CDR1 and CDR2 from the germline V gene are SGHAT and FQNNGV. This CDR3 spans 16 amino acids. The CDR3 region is CASSLDAFQGNYGYTF. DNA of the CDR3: TGTGCCAGCAGCTTAGATGCTTTCCAGGGAAACTATGGCTACACCTTC.

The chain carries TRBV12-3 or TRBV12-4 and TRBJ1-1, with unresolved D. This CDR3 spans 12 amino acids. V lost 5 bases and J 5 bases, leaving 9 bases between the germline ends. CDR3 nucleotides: TGTGCCAGCAGTCTGGCGGGGACTGAAGCTTTCTTT. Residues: CASSLAGTEAFF.

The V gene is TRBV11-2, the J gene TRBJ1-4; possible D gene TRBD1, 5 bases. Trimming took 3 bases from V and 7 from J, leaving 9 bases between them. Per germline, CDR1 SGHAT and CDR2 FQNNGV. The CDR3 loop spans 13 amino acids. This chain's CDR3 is CASSFGGGEKLFF. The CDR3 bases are TGTGCCAGCAGCTTTGGCGGGGGTGAAAAACTGTTTTTT. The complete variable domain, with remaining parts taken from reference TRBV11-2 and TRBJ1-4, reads EAGVAQSPRYKIIEKRQSVAFWCNPISGHATLYWYQQILGQGPKLLIQFQNNGVVDDSQLPKDRFSAERLKGVDSTLKIQPAKLEDSAVYLCASSFGGGEKLFFGSGTQLSVL.

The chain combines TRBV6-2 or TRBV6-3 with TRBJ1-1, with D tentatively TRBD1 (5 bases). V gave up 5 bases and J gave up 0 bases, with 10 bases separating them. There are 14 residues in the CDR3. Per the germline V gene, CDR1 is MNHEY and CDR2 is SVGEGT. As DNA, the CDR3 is TGTGCCAGCAGTCCCATACAGGTGAACACTGAAGCTTTCTTT. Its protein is CASSPIQVNTEAFF.

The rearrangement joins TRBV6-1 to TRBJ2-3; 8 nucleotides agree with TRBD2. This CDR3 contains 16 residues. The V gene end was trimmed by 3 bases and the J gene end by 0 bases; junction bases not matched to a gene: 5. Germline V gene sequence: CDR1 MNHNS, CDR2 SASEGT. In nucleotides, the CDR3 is TGTGCCAGCAGTGAGCGGGGGGTCGTTAGCACAGATACGCAGTATTTT. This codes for CASSERGVVSTDTQYF.

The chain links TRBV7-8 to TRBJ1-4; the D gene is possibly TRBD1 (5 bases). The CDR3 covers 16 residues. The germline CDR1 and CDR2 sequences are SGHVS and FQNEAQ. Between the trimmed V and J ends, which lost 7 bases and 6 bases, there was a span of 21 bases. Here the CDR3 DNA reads TGTGCCAGCACCCAGGGCGGGGAAGCGGGGCATGAAAAACTGTTTTTT. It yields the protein CASTQGGEAGHEKLFF.

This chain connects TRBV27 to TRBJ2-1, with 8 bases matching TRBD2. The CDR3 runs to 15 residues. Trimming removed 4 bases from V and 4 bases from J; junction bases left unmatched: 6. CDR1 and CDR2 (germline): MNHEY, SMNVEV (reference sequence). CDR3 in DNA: TGTGCCAGCAGTTCATCCGGGACTAGGTACAATGAGCAGTTCTTC. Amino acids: CASSSSGTRYNEQFF.

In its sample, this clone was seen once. The CDR3 here is CASSLAGTNEKLFF. CDR3 bases: TGTGCCAGCAGCTTGGCCGGGACTAATGAAAAACTGTTTTTT. This chain uses TRBV5-5 with TRBJ1-4, with D unclear. CDR3 length: 14 amino acids. CDR1 and CDR2 (germline): SGHKS, YYEKEE (reference sequence). V gave up 0 bases and J gave up 2 bases, with 5 bases separating them. The variable domain in full, with the rest retrieved from reference TRBV5-5 and TRBJ1-4, is DAGVTQSPTHLIKTRGQQVTLRCSPISGHKSVSWYQQVLGQGPQFIFQYYEKEERGRGNFPDRFSARQFPNYSSELNVNALLLGDSALYLCASSLAGTNEKLFFGSGTQLSVL.

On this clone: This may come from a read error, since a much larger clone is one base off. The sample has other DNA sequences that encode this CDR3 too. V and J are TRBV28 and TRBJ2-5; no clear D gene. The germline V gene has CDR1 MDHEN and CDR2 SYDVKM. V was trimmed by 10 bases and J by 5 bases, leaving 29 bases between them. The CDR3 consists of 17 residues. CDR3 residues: CAMGKLGPLARRETQYF. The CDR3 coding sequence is TGTGCCATGGGCAAGCTGGGCCCGTTGGCCCGACGGGAGACCCAGTACTTC.

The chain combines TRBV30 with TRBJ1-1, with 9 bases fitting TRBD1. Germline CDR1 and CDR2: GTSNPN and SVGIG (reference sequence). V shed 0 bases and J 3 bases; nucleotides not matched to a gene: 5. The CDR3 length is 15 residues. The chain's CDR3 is CAWSVTGQGHTEAFF. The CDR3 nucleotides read TGTGCCTGGAGTGTTACGGGACAGGGACACACTGAAGCTTTCTTT.

Written as DNA, the CDR3 is TGTGCCAGCAGTGACCCCGGGACAGAATCGAACTATGGCTACACCTTC. It is translated as CASSDPGTESNYGYTF. V usage is TRBV2 and J usage is TRBJ1-2; 7 nucleotides match TRBD1. CDR1 is SNHLY, CDR2 FYNNEI, per germline. Trimming at V came to 3 bases and at J to 2 bases, leaving 9 bases not matched to a gene. The CDR3 consists of 16 residues. The full variable domain, completed using reference TRBV2 and TRBJ1-2, is EPEVTQTPSHQVTQMGQEVILRCVPISNHLYFYWYRQILGQKVEFLVSFYNNEISEKSEIFDDQFSVERPDGSNFTLKIRSTKLEDSAMYFCASSDPGTESNYGYTFGSGTRLTVV.

CDR3 DNA: TGTGCCAGCAGTTACAAGACACCTACAAATTCACCCCTCCACTTT. Encoded protein: CASSYKTPTNSPLHF. The chain is built from TRBV6-5 and TRBJ1-6; D uncertain. The CDR3 is made up of 15 amino acids. Between the trimmed V and J ends, which lost 2 bases and 7 bases, there was a span of 12 bases. Germline V gene data show CDR1 as MNHEY and CDR2 as SVGAGI.

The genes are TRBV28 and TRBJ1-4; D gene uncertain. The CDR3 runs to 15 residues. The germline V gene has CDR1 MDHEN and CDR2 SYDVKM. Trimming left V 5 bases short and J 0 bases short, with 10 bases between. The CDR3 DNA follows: TGTGCCAGCAGTCCCCTAGGAGCAACTAATGAAAAACTGTTTTTT. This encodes CASSPLGATNEKLFF.

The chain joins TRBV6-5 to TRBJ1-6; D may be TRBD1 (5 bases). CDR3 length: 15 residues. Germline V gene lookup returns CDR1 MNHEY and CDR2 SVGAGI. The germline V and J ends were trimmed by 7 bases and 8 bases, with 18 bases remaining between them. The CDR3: CASNSGGVYDSPLHF. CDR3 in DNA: TGTGCCAGCAACTCGGGAGGGGTTTATGATTCACCCCTCCACTTT.

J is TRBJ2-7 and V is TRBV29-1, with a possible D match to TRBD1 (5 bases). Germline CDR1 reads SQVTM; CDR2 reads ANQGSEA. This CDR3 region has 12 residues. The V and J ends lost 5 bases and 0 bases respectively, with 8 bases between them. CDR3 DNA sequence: TGCAGCGTTCGACAGACCTCCTACGAGCAGTACTTC. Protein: CSVRQTSYEQYF.

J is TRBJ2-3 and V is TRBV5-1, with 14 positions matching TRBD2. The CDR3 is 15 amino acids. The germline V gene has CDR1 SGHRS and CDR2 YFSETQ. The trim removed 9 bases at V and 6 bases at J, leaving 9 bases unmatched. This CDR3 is CATRMGLAGADTQYF. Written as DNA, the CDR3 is TGCGCCACCAGAATGGGACTAGCGGGAGCTGATACGCAGTATTTT.

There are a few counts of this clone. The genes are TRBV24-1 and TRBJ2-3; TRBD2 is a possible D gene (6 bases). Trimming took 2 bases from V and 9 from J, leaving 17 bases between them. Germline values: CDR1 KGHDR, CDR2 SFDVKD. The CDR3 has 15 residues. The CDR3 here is CATSDSGLSQITQYF. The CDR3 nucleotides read TGTGCCACCAGTGATTCGGGACTCTCACAGATAACGCAGTATTTT.

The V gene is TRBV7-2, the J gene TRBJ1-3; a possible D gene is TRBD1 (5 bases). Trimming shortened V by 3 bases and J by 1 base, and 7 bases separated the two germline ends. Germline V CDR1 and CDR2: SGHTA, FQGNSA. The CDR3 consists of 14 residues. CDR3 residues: CASSLEGSGNTIYF. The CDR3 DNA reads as TGTGCCAGCAGCTTGGAGGGGTCTGGAAACACCATATATTTT.

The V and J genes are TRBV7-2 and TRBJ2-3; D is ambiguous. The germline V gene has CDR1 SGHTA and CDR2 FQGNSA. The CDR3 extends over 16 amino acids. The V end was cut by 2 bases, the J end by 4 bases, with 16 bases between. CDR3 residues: CASSLLRPGNADTQYF. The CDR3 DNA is TGTGCCAGCAGCTTACTTCGGCCGGGTAACGCAGATACGCAGTATTTT.

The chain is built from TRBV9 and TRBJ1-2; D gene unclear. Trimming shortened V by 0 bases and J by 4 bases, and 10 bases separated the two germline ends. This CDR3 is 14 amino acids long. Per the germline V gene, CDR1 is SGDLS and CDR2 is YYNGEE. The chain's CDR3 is CASSVAVSSYGYTF. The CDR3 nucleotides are TGTGCCAGCAGCGTAGCAGTCTCTAGCTATGGCTACACCTTC.

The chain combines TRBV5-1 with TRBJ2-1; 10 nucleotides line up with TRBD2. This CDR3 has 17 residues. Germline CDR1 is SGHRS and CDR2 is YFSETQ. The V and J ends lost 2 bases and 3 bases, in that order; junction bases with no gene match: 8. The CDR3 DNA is TGCGCCAGCAGCTTAGCCGGGACTAGCGCCGACTACAATGAGCAGTTCTTC. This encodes CASSLAGTSADYNEQFF.

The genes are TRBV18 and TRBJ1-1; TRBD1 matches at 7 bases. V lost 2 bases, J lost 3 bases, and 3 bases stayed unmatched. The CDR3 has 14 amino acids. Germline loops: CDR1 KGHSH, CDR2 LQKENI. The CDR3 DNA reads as TGTGCCAGCTCACCAGCAGGGGGTGACACTGAAGCTTTCTTT. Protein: CASSPAGGDTEAFF.

CDR3 in DNA: TGTGCCAGCAGCTTAGTGGTTCGAGACTCTGGAAACACCATATATTTT. Its protein product is CASSLVVRDSGNTIYF. V is TRBV7-2 and J is TRBJ1-3; the D is unclear. Trimming took off 1 base at V and 0 bases at J, with 10 bases between the two ends. Per germline, CDR1 SGHTA and CDR2 FQGNSA. This CDR3 is 16 amino acids long.

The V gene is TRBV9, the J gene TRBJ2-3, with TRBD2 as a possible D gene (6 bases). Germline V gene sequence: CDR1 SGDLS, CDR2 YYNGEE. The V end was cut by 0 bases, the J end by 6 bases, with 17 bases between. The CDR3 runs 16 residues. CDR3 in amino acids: CASSVGGLPPGDTQYF. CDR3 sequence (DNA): TGTGCCAGCAGCGTAGGGGGACTCCCACCCGGGGATACGCAGTATTTT.